This section outlines one T cell receptor beta chain sequence together with its context. Its antigen is unidentified. This specimen comes from a study of blood T cells in healthy people across ages. V was pared by 0 bases and J by 5 bases, with 17 bases between. This CDR3 is built from 17 residues. In germline, CDR1 is MGHDK, CDR2 SYGVNS. The study's findings and limits: TCR beta diversity, measured per million T cells, fell in a roughly linear way with age. PBMCs left unsorted prevented a conclusive naive versus antigen-experienced comparison.

Combining a sample-barcoded 5' primer with a J-beta primer mix, a second PCR ran for roughly 6 to 12 cycles. A single record per CDR3 protein comes from TCRdb applying MiXCR to the 5' RACE reads. The repertoire holds approximately 800,000 distinct CDR3 sequences, with more than 25% as singletons. Donors were systemically healthy Caucasian individuals from Russia aged roughly 6 to 90 years. The sample was also linked to a second study, of T cells of mothers and their children. That work states: Donation was provided by three healthy Caucasian mothers along with their six children.

The sequence came from a boy aged 10-17 years in good health. The rearrangement links TRBV25-1 to TRBJ2-1; D possibly uses TRBD1 or TRBD2 (5 bases each). The sequenced sample was blood. CDR3 in amino acids: CASSEYGAGAKDNEQFF. In DNA, the CDR3 is TGTGCCAGCAGTGAATATGGGGCCGGGGCCAAAGACAATGAGCAGTTCTTC.